This T cell receptor (beta chain) was retrieved from a study of T cell repertoires in cytomegalovirus infection. Whole-study context: As its CMV epitopes, the study selected recently identified HLA-C-restricted and well-studied HLA-B-restricted targets. The public TCR beta signatures pointed to both CMV infection and matching HLA type.

This CDR3 comprises 15 residues. Germline assignment: CDR1 LNHDA and CDR2 SQIVND (reference sequence). The germline V and J ends were trimmed by 6 bases and 2 bases, with 16 bases remaining between them. Overall study results and limits: Ex vivo, HLA-C-restricted CMV-specific TCR beta clonotypes prevailed over the rest of the response. The cumulative frequency of public TCR beta families identified carriers of CMV plus the relevant HLA.

This clonotype was counted a few times. Its specificity is unknown. TCRdb recomputed calls from the reads with MiXCR, one row per CDR3 protein. The profile shows approximately 1,000,000 distinct CDR3 sequences, 30% to 40% of them singletons. This material consisted of cultured CD8+ T cells from PBMCs, taken from culture after CMV antigen stimulation. The receptor's source is a human donor in good health (CMV status not recorded). Some clones in this sample may be carry-over from other donors' samples. The chain employs TRBV19 and TRBJ1-1, with D possibly TRBD1 on 5 matching bases. For the CDR3, the DNA is TGTGCCAGTAGGACCATCAGGGAACCTAACACTGAAGCTTTCTTT. The encoded protein is CASRTIREPNTEAFF. Filled out from reference TRBV19 and TRBJ1-1, the complete variable domain reads DGGITQSPKYLFRKEGQNVTLSCEQNLNHDAMYWYRQDPGQGLRLIYYSQIVNDFQKGDIAEGYSVSREKKESFPLTVTSAQKNPTAFYLCASRTIREPNTEAFFGQGTRLTVV.